This T cell receptor (beta chain) was recovered during a study of shared clonotypes between healthy human individuals. Repertoires were generated with immunoSEQ multiplex PCR, while TCRdb's copy carries only in-frame clones and drops some. The sample has around 1,100,000 clones, approximately 77% seen once. Germline CDR1 is LNHDA and CDR2 is SQIVND (reference sequence). This CDR3 has 14 residues. V shed 5 bases and J shed 2 bases, with 13 bases lying between them. This receptor was identified in a man younger than 35 in good health. Some clones in this sample may be carry-over from other donors' samples. Sequenced: memory CD4+ T cells from PBMCs. Noted subset: CD45RA-negative fraction. The chain employs TRBV19 and TRBJ2-7; D is ambiguous. The CDR3 DNA is TGTGCCAGTAGTCCGAGGTTCTTTGCCTACGAGCAGTACTTC. It encodes CASSPRFFAYEQYF. Drawing the rest from reference TRBV19 and TRBJ2-7, the complete variable domain is DGGITQSPKYLFRKEGQNVTLSCEQNLNHDAMYWYRQDPGQGLRLIYYSQIVNDFQKGDIAEGYSVSREKKESFPLTVTSAQKNPTAFYLCASSPRFFAYEQYFGPGTRLTVT.